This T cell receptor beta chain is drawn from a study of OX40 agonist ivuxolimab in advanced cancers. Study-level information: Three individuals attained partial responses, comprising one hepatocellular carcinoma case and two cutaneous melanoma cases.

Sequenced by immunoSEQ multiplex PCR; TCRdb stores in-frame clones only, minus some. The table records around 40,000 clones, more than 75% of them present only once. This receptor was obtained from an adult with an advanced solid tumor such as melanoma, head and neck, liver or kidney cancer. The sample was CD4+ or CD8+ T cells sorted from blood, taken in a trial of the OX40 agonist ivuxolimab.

The CDR3 DNA sequence: TGCGCCAGCAGCCATCTCGGACAGGCGAACACTGAAGCTTTCTTT. Translating it yields CASSHLGQANTEAFF. This rearrangement joins TRBV4-3 to TRBJ1-1; 7 nucleotides match TRBD1. Germline CDR1 reads LGHNA; CDR2 reads YSLEER. The V segment lost 3 bases and the J segment 1 base; nucleotides outside the gene matches: 5. The CDR3 length is 15 residues.